The present T cell receptor beta chain was sequenced within a study of neurological immune-mediated disorders. Whole-study findings and limits: None of the CDR3 amino acid sequences found in expanded clones was shared across subjects. This suggests that the TCR-beta repertoires were private in all groups. HTLV-1-associated myelopathy displayed the greatest TCR clonal expansion, and multiple sclerosis exhibited the smallest, lower than that of healthy controls.

This clonotype showed up many times. Its target is not known. Unsorted libraries were generated from 2 million PBMCs. These cells had been stored in RNAlater at -80 C. Germline lookup yields CDR1 MGHDK and CDR2 SYGVNS. Trimming removed 2 bases from V and 6 bases from J, with 10 bases in between. The CDR3 is 13 amino acids. Every sequencing run generated over 160 million TCR-beta sequences from 15-18 subjects. Each CDR3 protein gets one entry after TCRdb re-called the 5' RACE reads with MiXCR. The sample includes about 88,000 distinct CDR3 sequences, roughly 3.5% of them seen just once. V is TRBV25-1 and J is TRBJ1-2; D is ambiguous. This TCR came from a young woman with multiple sclerosis. Sequencing was carried out using PBMCs. The CDR3 DNA is TGTGCCAGCAGTGAACGCGGGTCCCATGGCTACACCTTC. It specifies CASSERGSHGYTF.